This TCR beta chain was found in a study of cytomegalovirus exposure and HLA in healthy donors. PCR employed 60 Vbeta and 13 Jbeta primers. Some clones are missing from TCRdb's copy, which holds only in-frame ones; the method was immunoSEQ multiplex PCR. The table records some 140,000 clones, approximately 73% of them present only once. This clone was detected only once. CDR1 and CDR2 (germline): SGHRS, YFSETQ. The CDR3 consists of 15 residues. Trimming took off 4 bases at V and 1 base at J, with 14 bases between the two ends. The sequence was obtained from a woman aged 40 to 55 in good health and CMV-seronegative. This sequence joins TRBV5-1 and TRBJ1-1; D is possibly TRBD1 (6 bases). The sequenced sample consisted of PBMCs. This CDR3 is CASSAYGGANTEAFF. The CDR3 region has the DNA TGCGCCAGCAGCGCCTACGGGGGGGCGAACACTGAAGCTTTCTTT.